The text below deals with one TCR beta chain. Its antigen is not known. Germline assignment: CDR1 LGHNA and CDR2 YSLEER. The CDR3 totals 16 residues. Trimming took 0 bases from V and 5 from J, leaving 13 bases between them. The data originate from a study of graft-versus-host responses after intestinal transplantation. As for the study in general: All recipients got anti-thymocyte globulin induction, then tacrolimus and steroids for around three years. Study-level points and caveats: Circulating GvH clones peaking coincided with falling HvG clones soon after transplant.

Libraries were prepared by immunoSEQ multiplex PCR; TCRdb keeps only in-frame clonotypes and omits some of them. Of tens of thousands of clones in the sample, approximately 93% are singletons; the top ten hold about 19%. The V gene is TRBV4-3, the J gene TRBJ1-4; D ambiguous. The receptor comes from a human donor who was the organ donor for an intestinal transplant. Sequenced here: unstimulated CD8+ T cells sorted from spleen or lymph node cells, sampled before transplant. The CDR3 DNA reads as TGCGCCAGCAGCCAAGATTTTTGGGGAGAAAATGAAAAACTGTTTTTT. Translating it yields CASSQDFWGENEKLFF.